Included here is one TCR beta chain sequence, with context. What it binds is unknown. Exclusion applied to patients with autoimmune disease history or systemic immunosuppression. Measured with immunoSEQ multiplex PCR; TCRdb has only the in-frame clones, and not every one. The sample has 35,000 to 40,000 clones; under 85% are singletons. The data were obtained in a study of OX40 agonist ivuxolimab in advanced cancers. Study at large: The patients got ivuxolimab, which is an agonistic anti-OX40 (CD134) antibody.

CDR3 length: 16 residues. The V gene's germline CDR1 is MGHDK and CDR2 SYGVNS. V dropped 2 bases and J dropped 4 bases, with 16 bases sitting between them. Overall study findings and caveats: Averaged across samples, CD8+ T cells carried more expanded clones than CD4+ did.

This sequence joins TRBV25-1 and TRBJ2-3; D gene ambiguous. This specimen consisted of CD4+ or CD8+ T cells sorted from blood, obtained in a trial of the OX40 agonist ivuxolimab. This clonotype originated in an adult with an advanced solid tumor such as melanoma, head and neck, liver or kidney cancer. The CDR3 DNA is TGTGCCAGCAGTGAAATCACCCAACGCCTAGCAGATACGCAGTATTTT. Protein product: CASSEITQRLADTQYF.